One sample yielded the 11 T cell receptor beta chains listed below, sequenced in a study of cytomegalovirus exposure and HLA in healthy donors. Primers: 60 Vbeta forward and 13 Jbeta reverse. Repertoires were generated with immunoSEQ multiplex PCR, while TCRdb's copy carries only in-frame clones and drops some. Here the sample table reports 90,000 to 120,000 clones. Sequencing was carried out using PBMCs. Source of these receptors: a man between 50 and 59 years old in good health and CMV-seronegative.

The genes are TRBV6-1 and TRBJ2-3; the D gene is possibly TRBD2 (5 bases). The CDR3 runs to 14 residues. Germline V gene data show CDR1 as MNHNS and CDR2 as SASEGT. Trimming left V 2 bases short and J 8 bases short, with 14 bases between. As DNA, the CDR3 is TGTGCCAGCAGTGAATATTCTGGACTTAGTACGCAGTATTTT. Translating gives CASSEYSGLSTQYF.

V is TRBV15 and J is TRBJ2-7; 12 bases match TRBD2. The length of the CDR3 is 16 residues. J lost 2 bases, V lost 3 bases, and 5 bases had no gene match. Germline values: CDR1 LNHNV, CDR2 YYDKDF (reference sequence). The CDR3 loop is CATSRWLAGGTYEQYF. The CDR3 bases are TGTGCCACCAGCAGGTGGCTAGCGGGAGGGACCTACGAGCAGTACTTC.

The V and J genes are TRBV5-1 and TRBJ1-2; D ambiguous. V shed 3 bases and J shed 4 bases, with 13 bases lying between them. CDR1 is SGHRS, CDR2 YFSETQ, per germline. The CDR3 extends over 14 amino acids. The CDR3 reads CASSSGSSSYGYTF. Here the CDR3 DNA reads TGCGCCAGCAGCTCCGGGTCTAGCTCCTATGGCTACACCTTC. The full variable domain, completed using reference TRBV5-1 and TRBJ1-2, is KAGVTQTPRYLIKTRGQQVTLSCSPISGHRSVSWYQQTPGQGLQFLFEYFSETQRNKGNFPGRFSGRQFSNSRSEMNVSTLELGDSALYLCASSSGSSSYGYTFGSGTRLTVV.

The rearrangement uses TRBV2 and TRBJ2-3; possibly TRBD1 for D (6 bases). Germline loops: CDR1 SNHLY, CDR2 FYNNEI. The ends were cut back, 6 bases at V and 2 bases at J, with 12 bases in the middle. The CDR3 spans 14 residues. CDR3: CASSHRTDTDTQYF. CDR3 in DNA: TGTGCCAGCAGCCATCGGACAGACACAGATACGCAGTATTTT.

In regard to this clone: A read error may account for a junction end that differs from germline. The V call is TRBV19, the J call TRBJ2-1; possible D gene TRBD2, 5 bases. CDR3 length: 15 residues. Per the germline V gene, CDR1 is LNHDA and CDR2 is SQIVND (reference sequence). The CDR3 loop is CASSPTGSSDNEQFF. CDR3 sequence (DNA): TGTGCCAGTAGTCCCACTGGGAGCTCCGACAATGAGCAGTTCTTC.

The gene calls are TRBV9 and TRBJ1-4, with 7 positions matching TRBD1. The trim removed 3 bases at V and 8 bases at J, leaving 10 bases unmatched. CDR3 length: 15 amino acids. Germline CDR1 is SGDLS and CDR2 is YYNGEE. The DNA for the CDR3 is TGTGCCAGCAGCGCCGCAGGGGGAGAAGGGGAAAAACTGTTTTTT. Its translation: CASSAAGGEGEKLFF.

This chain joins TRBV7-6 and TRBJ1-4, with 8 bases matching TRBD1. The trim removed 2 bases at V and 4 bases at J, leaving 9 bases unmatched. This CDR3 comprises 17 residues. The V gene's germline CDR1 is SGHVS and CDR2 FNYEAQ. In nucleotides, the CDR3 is TGTGCCAGCAGCTTAAGTCCGGGGGACAGGAGTAATGAAAAACTGTTTTTT. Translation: CASSLSPGDRSNEKLFF.

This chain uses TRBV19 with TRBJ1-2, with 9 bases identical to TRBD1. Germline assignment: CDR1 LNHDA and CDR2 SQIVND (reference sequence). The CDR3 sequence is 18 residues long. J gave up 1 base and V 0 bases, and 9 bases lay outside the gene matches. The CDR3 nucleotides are TGTGCCAGTAGTATAGAAGGGACAGGGAGCCATTATAACTATGGCTACACCTTC. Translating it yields CASSIEGTGSHYNYGYTF.

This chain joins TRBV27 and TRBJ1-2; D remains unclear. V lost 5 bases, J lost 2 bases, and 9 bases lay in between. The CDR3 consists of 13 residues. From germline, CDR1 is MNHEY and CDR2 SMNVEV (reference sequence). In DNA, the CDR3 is TGTGCCAGCAGTATTGACATCAACTATGGCTACACCTTC. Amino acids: CASSIDINYGYTF.

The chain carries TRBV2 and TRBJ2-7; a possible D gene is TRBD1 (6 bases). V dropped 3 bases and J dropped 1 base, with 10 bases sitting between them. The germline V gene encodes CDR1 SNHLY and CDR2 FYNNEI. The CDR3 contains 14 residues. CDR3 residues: CASSDYGQSYEQYF. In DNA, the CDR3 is TGTGCCAGCAGTGACTACGGACAGTCCTACGAGCAGTACTTC.

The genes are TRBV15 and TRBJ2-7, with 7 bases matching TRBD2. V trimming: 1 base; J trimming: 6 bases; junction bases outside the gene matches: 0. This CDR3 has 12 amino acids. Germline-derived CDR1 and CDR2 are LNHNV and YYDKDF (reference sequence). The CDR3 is CATSRGGGEQYF. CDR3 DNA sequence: TGTGCCACCAGCAGAGGGGGGGGCGAGCAGTACTTC.